These 25 T cell receptor beta chains came from one sample sequenced in a study of shared clonotypes between healthy human individuals. Clones were sequenced by immunoSEQ multiplex PCR, and TCRdb holds only the in-frame ones, with some missing. The sample contains hundreds of thousands of clones, 95% of which appear only once. Naive CD8 cells were CD45RO-negative, positively selected for CCR7, excluding terminally differentiated effector memory CD45RA+ cells. The sample comprised naive CD8+ T cells sorted from blood. Receptors originate from a woman aged 25 to 39 in good health.

This chain uses TRBV2 with TRBJ2-5, with D hard to call. Germline V gives CDR1 SNHLY, CDR2 FYNNEI. The CDR3 length is 12 residues. Trimming took 7 bases from V and 1 from J, leaving 7 bases between them. In DNA form, the CDR3 reads TGTGCCAGCACCAACAGCCAAGAGACCCAGTACTTC. It yields the protein CASTNSQETQYF.

The V call is TRBV7-6, the J call TRBJ2-5; 7 nucleotides agree with TRBD1. The DNA end lines up better with TRBJ2-7; the J call may be wrong. The germline V gene encodes CDR1 SGHVS and CDR2 FNYEAQ. CDR3 size: 13 residues. The CDR3 sequence is CASSLDRTYEQYF. DNA for the CDR3: TGTGCCAGCAGCCTGGACAGGACCTACGAGCAGTACTTC.

This rearrangement joins TRBV27 to TRBJ2-3; no definite D call. The germline gives CDR1 MNHEY, CDR2 SMNVEV (reference sequence). Deletions cut 5 bases from V and 7 bases from J, with 16 bases between. The CDR3 loop spans 14 amino acids. CDR3 region: CASSPIATLYTQYF. In DNA form, the CDR3 reads TGTGCCAGCAGTCCCATTGCGACACTTTATACGCAGTATTTT.

This chain links TRBV10-1 with TRBJ2-3, with 7 bases aligning to TRBD1. CDR1 is WNHNN and CDR2 is SYGVQD in the germline V gene (reference sequence). With 0 bases clipped from V and 3 bases from J, the junction kept 9 bases outside the gene matches. The CDR3 length is 17 residues. Written as DNA, the CDR3 is TGCGCCAGCAGTGAGTCCCGGACGCTCAGGGGGACAGATACGCAGTATTTT. Translation: CASSESRTLRGTDTQYF.

This clone was counted only a few times. This CDR3 is also generated by other DNA sequences in the sample. The rearrangement uses TRBV5-4 and TRBJ1-1; D is ambiguous. Germline CDR1 is SGHNT and CDR2 is YYREEE (reference sequence). CDR3 size: 12 residues. V lost 3 bases and J lost 0, with 3 bases in between. The CDR3 protein is CASSSMNTEAFF. In DNA form, the CDR3 reads TGTGCCAGCAGCTCCATGAACACTGAAGCTTTCTTT.

This clone appeared once. The chain is built from TRBV9 and TRBJ2-7; TRBD1 might be the D (5 bases). This CDR3 comprises 12 residues. The germline V gene has CDR1 SGDLS and CDR2 YYNGEE. V lost 5 bases and J lost 3, with 9 bases in between. CDR3 coding DNA: TGTGCCAGCAGTCTAGACAGCTACGAGCAGTACTTC. This sequence encodes CASSLDSYEQYF. The variable domain in full, with the rest retrieved from reference TRBV9 and TRBJ2-7, is DSGVTQTPKHLITATGQRVTLRCSPRSGDLSVYWYQQSLDQGLQFLIQYYNGEERAKGNILERFSAQQFPDLHSELNLSSLELGDSALYFCASSLDSYEQYFGPGTRLTVT.

DNA of the CDR3: TGTGCTAGTGGTTTGGTACGGATGCCCGGGGACAGGGGTACTCAGCCCCAGCATTTT. Protein product: CASGLVRMPGDRGTQPQHF. The V and J genes are TRBV12-5 and TRBJ1-5, with 10 bases matching TRBD1. The CDR3 sequence is 19 residues long. Looked up from germline, CDR1 is LGHNT and CDR2 is FRNRAP. J lost 6 bases, V lost 0 bases, and 14 bases had no gene match.

The chain combines TRBV5-1 with TRBJ1-2; D not resolved. Trimming pared 7 bases from V and 3 bases from J, leaving 19 bases between. This CDR3 has 15 residues. Germline V CDR1 and CDR2: SGHRS, YFSETQ. CDR3 nucleotide sequence: TGCGCCAGCTTTCCTGAGTGGGCAAACGACTATGGCTACACCTTC. It translates to CASFPEWANDYGYTF.

The rearrangement uses TRBV7-9 and TRBJ2-1; D possibly corresponds to TRBD2 (5 bases). The CDR3 covers 12 residues. The germline gives CDR1 SEHNR, CDR2 FQNEAQ (reference sequence). V lost 4 bases to trimming and J lost 9 bases, with 10 bases between them. The CDR3 DNA reads as TGTGCCAGCAGCTCCTCTAGCCTTGAGCAGTTCTTC. It codes for CASSSSSLEQFF.

The chain uses TRBV5-4 and TRBJ2-7; D unclear. V was clipped by 2 bases and J by 5 bases, with 11 bases between them. The CDR3 sequence is 13 residues long. From germline, CDR1 is SGHNT and CDR2 YYREEE (reference sequence). Here the CDR3 reads CASSFKGSDEQYF. The CDR3 nucleotides are TGTGCCAGCAGCTTTAAAGGGTCGGACGAGCAGTACTTC.

The chain recombines TRBV18 with TRBJ1-1; D is perhaps TRBD1 (5 bases). The CDR3 runs 17 residues. CDR1 is KGHSH, CDR2 LQKENI, per germline. V shed 0 bases and J shed 0 bases, with 14 bases lying between them. The CDR3 nucleotides are TGTGCCAGCTCACCACCGAAGGGAGGGGCGATGAACACTGAAGCTTTCTTT. It specifies CASSPPKGGAMNTEAFF.

The chain links TRBV11-2 to TRBJ2-5, with TRBD2 matching over 11 bases. Trimming cost V 4 bases and J 2 bases; bases outside gene matches: 3. The length of the CDR3 is 15 residues. The germline V gene has CDR1 SGHAT and CDR2 FQNNGV. The CDR3 region has the DNA TGTGCCAGCAGCTCGGGACTAGCGGATCAAGAGACCCAGTACTTC. It encodes CASSSGLADQETQYF.

This clone came up once. The chain links TRBV27 to TRBJ2-6, with D tentatively TRBD2 (6 bases). Germline loops: CDR1 MNHEY, CDR2 SMNVEV (reference sequence). V lost 2 bases to trimming and J lost 5 bases, with 10 bases between them. CDR3 length equals 15 residues. CDR3 sequence reads: CASSLGGSWANVLTF. For the CDR3, the DNA is TGTGCCAGCAGTTTAGGGGGGTCTTGGGCCAACGTCCTGACTTTC.

The genes are TRBV27 and TRBJ2-1; 7 positions match TRBD2. Trimming took 0 bases from V and 4 from J; bases not matched to a gene: 6. The germline V gene has CDR1 MNHEY and CDR2 SMNVEV (reference sequence). This CDR3 spans 16 amino acids. The CDR3 DNA follows: TGTGCCAGCAGTTTATCAGGGACTACCGCTTACAATGAGCAGTTCTTC. Residues: CASSLSGTTAYNEQFF.

This rearrangement joins TRBV13 to TRBJ2-5; 11 nucleotides align to TRBD2. Germline CDR1 reads PRHDT; CDR2 reads FYEKMQ (reference sequence). After removal of 4 bases from V and 4 bases from J, the junction contained 8 bases not matched to a gene. The CDR3 consists of 16 residues. The CDR3 region has the DNA TGTGCCAGCAGCTATCCACTGGGACTAGCGGTAGAGACCCAGTACTTC. Translation: CASSYPLGLAVETQYF.

This chain connects TRBV5-6 to TRBJ1-5, with D unclear. From germline, CDR1 is SGHDT and CDR2 YYEEEE. The CDR3 runs to 12 residues. The V end was cut by 7 bases, the J end by 7 bases, with 12 bases between. This CDR3 is CASAVGGQPQHF. CDR3 bases: TGTGCCAGCGCCGTGGGCGGGCAGCCCCAGCATTTT.

This chain connects TRBV28 to TRBJ1-2; tentatively, D is TRBD1 (5 bases). The ends were cut back, 7 bases at V and 6 bases at J, with 18 bases in the middle. This CDR3 spans 14 amino acids. Germline V gene data show CDR1 as MDHEN and CDR2 as SYDVKM. The CDR3 loop reads CASTAHGGDDGYTF. CDR3 nucleotide sequence: TGTGCCAGCACCGCCCACGGAGGGGACGATGGCTACACCTTC.

This clone has just one count. V usage is TRBV4-1 and J usage is TRBJ1-4; 7 positions agree with TRBD1. Germline V gene data show CDR1 as MGHRA and CDR2 as YSYEKL. This CDR3 comprises 19 residues. Trimming took 0 bases from V and 7 from J; bases not matched to a gene: 17. The CDR3 protein is CASSQDRPGQQLLFEKLFF. The CDR3 DNA follows: TGCGCCAGCAGCCAAGATCGCCCGGGACAGCAGCTCCTTTTTGAAAAACTGTTTTTT.

The V call is TRBV4-1, the J call TRBJ1-4, with TRBD1 identical over 8 bases. The CDR3 loop spans 17 amino acids. V trimming: 0 bases; J trimming: 8 bases; junction bases outside the gene matches: 11. From germline, CDR1 is MGHRA and CDR2 YSYEKL. As DNA, the CDR3 is TGCGCCAGCAGCCAAGAGTTCTTTGGACAGGGCAGGGAAAAACTGTTTTTT. It specifies CASSQEFFGQGREKLFF.

The genes are TRBV21-1 and TRBJ1-1. TRBV21-1 is an annotated pseudogene. This CDR3 region has 13 residues. CDR3 in amino acids: CASAGGELAEAFF. Written as DNA, the CDR3 is TGTGCCAGCGCGGGAGGGGAACTGGCTGAAGCTTTCTTT.

This chain links TRBV5-1 with TRBJ2-1, with D hard to call. Trimming left V 2 bases short and J 6 bases short, with 3 bases between. The V gene's germline CDR1 is SGHRS and CDR2 YFSETQ. The CDR3 sequence is 11 residues long. The CDR3 spells CASSFGNEQFF. The CDR3 DNA follows: TGCGCCAGCAGCTTCGGCAATGAGCAGTTCTTC.

The chain is built from TRBV19 and TRBJ2-2, with 12 bases fitting TRBD2. V gave up 4 bases and J gave up 3 bases; unmatched junction bases: 3. This CDR3 has 16 amino acids. Germline CDR1 is LNHDA and CDR2 is SQIVND (reference sequence). CDR3 amino acids: CASSTGLAGYTGELFF. DNA of the CDR3: TGTGCCAGTAGTACTGGACTAGCGGGATACACCGGGGAGCTGTTTTTT.

The rearrangement links TRBV7-6 to TRBJ1-1; 7 bases match TRBD1. V trimming: 4 bases; J trimming: 6 bases; junction bases outside the gene matches: 5. The CDR3 length is 13 residues. CDR1 and CDR2 (germline): SGHVS, FNYEAQ. The CDR3 region has the DNA TGTGCCAGCAGCTCGACAGGGTCTGCTGAAGCTTTCTTT. It specifies CASSSTGSAEAFF.

The rearrangement joins TRBV6-6 to TRBJ2-5; 10 nucleotides align to TRBD2. The germline gives CDR1 MNHNY, CDR2 SVGAGI (reference sequence). This CDR3 has 14 amino acids. Trimming removed 2 bases from V and 11 bases from J; junction bases left unmatched: 8. The chain's CDR3 is CASSYASGRAGQYF. CDR3 DNA: TGTGCCAGCAGTTACGCGAGCGGGAGGGCCGGGCAGTACTTC.

This chain uses TRBV9 with TRBJ2-5, with no clear D. V shed 3 bases and J shed 5 bases, with 8 bases lying between them. The CDR3 runs to 12 residues. Germline V gene data show CDR1 as SGDLS and CDR2 as YYNGEE. The CDR3 region is CASSGFEETQYF. CDR3 DNA sequence: TGTGCCAGCAGCGGCTTTGAGGAGACCCAGTACTTC. Based on the CDR3 plus reference TRBV9 and TRBJ2-5, the full variable domain is DSGVTQTPKHLITATGQRVTLRCSPRSGDLSVYWYQQSLDQGLQFLIQYYNGEERAKGNILERFSAQQFPDLHSELNLSSLELGDSALYFCASSGFEETQYFGPGTRLLVL.